One sample yielded the 6 T cell receptor beta chains listed below, sequenced in a study of a mutant IDH1 vaccine in newly diagnosed glioma. Time point defined: week 47, end of study. In every dose of vaccine, 300 ug of mutant IDH1 20-mer peptide was given alongside topical imiquimod. No antigen has been assigned to these receptors. Produced via immunoSEQ multiplex PCR; TCRdb's table is partial and in-frame only. The table shows 90,000 to 100,000 clones, with about 90% occurring only once. The material sequenced was PBMCs, taken from a glioma patient whose treatment included an IDH1 peptide vaccine. These receptors were collected from a woman in her 50s with glioma.

CDR3 bases: TGTGCCATCAGTGAGCGGGGGACCCCAAACCCCAAAAAACTGTTTTTT. Protein product: CAISERGTPNPKKLFF. The chain has TRBV10-3 and TRBJ1-4, with a tentative D call TRBD1 (5 bases). CDR3 size: 16 residues. V was trimmed by 2 bases and J by 9 bases, leaving 19 bases between them. Looked up from germline, CDR1 is ENHRY and CDR2 is SYGVKD.

The gene calls are TRBV19 and TRBJ1-2, with D possibly being TRBD1 (6 bases). The CDR3 is 12 amino acids. With 3 bases removed from V and 5 bases from J, the gap between germline ends came to 7 bases. Germline V gene sequence: CDR1 LNHDA, CDR2 SQIVND (reference sequence). CDR3 region: CASSITGYGYTF. CDR3 sequence (DNA): TGTGCCAGTAGTATTACAGGGTATGGCTACACCTTC. The full variable domain, completed using reference TRBV19 and TRBJ1-2, is DGGITQSPKYLFRKEGQNVTLSCEQNLNHDAMYWYRQDPGQGLRLIYYSQIVNDFQKGDIAEGYSVSREKKESFPLTVTSAQKNPTAFYLCASSITGYGYTFGSGTRLTVV.

The J gene is TRBJ2-7, the V gene TRBV6-1; D perhaps matches TRBD1 (5 bases). V lost 2 bases and J lost 3, with 5 bases in between. The CDR3 runs 12 residues. Germline V gene sequence: CDR1 MNHNS, CDR2 SASEGT. The CDR3 loop is CASSEQGYEQYF. The CDR3 bases are TGTGCCAGCAGTGAACAGGGCTACGAGCAGTACTTC.

The genes are TRBV27 and TRBJ2-7, with TRBD1 matching over 12 bases. There are 15 residues in the CDR3. The V gene end was trimmed by 6 bases and the J gene end by 7 bases; junction bases not matched to a gene: 10. Germline V gene lookup returns CDR1 MNHEY and CDR2 SMNVEV (reference sequence). CDR3 amino acids: CASSATRDRGHEQYF. Here the CDR3 DNA reads TGTGCCAGCAGCGCGACCCGGGACAGGGGGCATGAGCAGTACTTC.

The rearrangement joins TRBV6-1 to TRBJ2-1; 12 positions match TRBD2. The CDR3 consists of 15 residues. Looked up from germline, CDR1 is MNHNS and CDR2 is SASEGT. The V gene end was trimmed by 2 bases and the J gene end by 8 bases; junction bases not matched to a gene: 4. The CDR3 region is CASSESSGRAHEQFF. CDR3 DNA: TGTGCCAGCAGTGAATCTAGCGGGAGGGCCCATGAGCAGTTCTTC.

J is TRBJ2-5 and V is TRBV28, with TRBD2 matching over 7 bases. Germline CDR1 is MDHEN and CDR2 is SYDVKM. The length of the CDR3 is 16 residues. Germline trimming cut 3 bases from V and 3 bases from J; bases unmatched to any gene: 10. The CDR3 DNA reads TGTGCCAGCAGTTTTAAGGTGGGAGGGAAAAAAGAGACCCAGTACTTC. Translating it yields CASSFKVGGKKETQYF.